These 17 T cell receptor beta chains share one sample of origin, sequenced in a study of blood T cell repertoires in COVID-19. Clones were sequenced by immunoSEQ multiplex PCR, and TCRdb holds only the in-frame ones, with some missing. Altogether roughly 34,000 clones are present, roughly nine tenths being singletons, with the ten largest covering over 20%. What was sequenced was peripheral blood. Every receptor here comes from a woman of 80 years or more with active or convalescent COVID-19.

The V and J genes are TRBV6-5 and TRBJ1-2, with 11 bases that match TRBD1. CDR1 MNHEY and CDR2 SVGAGI come from the germline V gene. The V segment lost 5 bases and the J segment 2 bases; nucleotides outside the gene matches: 4. CDR3 length equals 15 residues. In nucleotides, the CDR3 is TGTGCCAGCAGTCCGGACAGGGGGCTGAACTATGGCTACACCTTC. It translates to CASSPDRGLNYGYTF.

The chain employs TRBV6-5 and TRBJ1-1; 8 bases fit TRBD1. Germline V gene data show CDR1 as MNHEY and CDR2 as SVGAGI. The J segment lost 11 bases and the V segment lost 6 bases, leaving 8 bases of the junction unmatched. The CDR3 spans 12 residues. CDR3: CASSLQGGKAFF. Written as DNA, the CDR3 is TGTGCCAGCAGCCTACAGGGGGGAAAGGCTTTCTTT.

V and J are TRBV5-1 and TRBJ2-7; the D gene is possibly TRBD2 (5 bases). The CDR3 is 12 residues long. With 4 bases removed from V and 5 bases from J, the gap between germline ends came to 10 bases. CDR1 SGHRS and CDR2 YFSETQ come from the germline V gene. The CDR3 nucleotides read TGCGCCAGCAGCCCGCCCGGGGACGAGCAGTACTTC. Amino acids: CASSPPGDEQYF.

CDR3 in DNA: TGTGCCAGCAAGCCGGAGACTAGCCGCACCGGGGAGCTGTTTTTT. Translated: CASKPETSRTGELFF. The V gene is TRBV2, the J gene TRBJ2-2; TRBD2 aligns across 7 bases. J was trimmed by 4 bases and V by 7 bases; bases with no gene match: 9. Per the germline V gene, CDR1 is SNHLY and CDR2 is FYNNEI. There are 15 residues in the CDR3. The full variable domain, in which reference TRBV2 and TRBJ2-2 provide the parts outside the CDR3, is EPEVTQTPSHQVTQMGQEVILRCVPISNHLYFYWYRQILGQKVEFLVSFYNNEISEKSEIFDDQFSVERPDGSNFTLKIRSTKLEDSAMYFCASKPETSRTGELFFGEGSRLTVL.

The genes are TRBV19 and TRBJ1-1, with 12 bases fitting TRBD1. CDR1 is LNHDA and CDR2 is SQIVND in the germline V gene (reference sequence). V lost 1 base to trimming and J lost 2 bases; unmatched junction nucleotides: 11. The CDR3 has 19 residues. CDR3 sequence: CASSIVGTGGFGGNTEAFF. CDR3 nucleotides: TGTGCCAGTAGTATAGTGGGGACAGGGGGCTTTGGGGGAAACACTGAAGCTTTCTTT. The full variable domain, its missing parts supplied by reference TRBV19 and TRBJ1-1, is DGGITQSPKYLFRKEGQNVTLSCEQNLNHDAMYWYRQDPGQGLRLIYYSQIVNDFQKGDIAEGYSVSREKKESFPLTVTSAQKNPTAFYLCASSIVGTGGFGGNTEAFFGQGTRLTVV.

The rearrangement links TRBV10-3 to TRBJ2-7, with no clear D. Per the germline V gene, CDR1 is ENHRY and CDR2 is SYGVKD. This CDR3 has 11 residues. Trimming left V 7 bases short and J 5 bases short, with 9 bases between. CDR3 in DNA: TGTGCCATCAAAGGCGGAAACGAGCAGTACTTC. This sequence encodes CAIKGGNEQYF.

This chain uses TRBV6-4 with TRBJ1-4, with 7 bases aligning to TRBD1. The CDR3 length is 18 residues. Germline V gene sequence: CDR1 MRHNA, CDR2 SNTAGT. With 4 bases clipped from V and 2 bases from J, the junction kept 13 bases outside the gene matches. CDR3 sequence reads: CASSVPDRVNSTNEKLFF. As DNA, the CDR3 is TGTGCCAGCAGTGTTCCCGACAGGGTTAATTCTACTAATGAAAAACTGTTTTTT.

To note about this clone: Other DNA variants within this sample encode the same CDR3. The chain joins TRBV19 to TRBJ1-2; no firm D call. Germline V lookup: CDR1 LNHDA, CDR2 SQIVND (reference sequence). Trimming took off 6 bases at V and 2 bases at J, with 4 bases between the two ends. This CDR3 region has 11 residues. CDR3 sequence reads: CASSLNYGYTF. As DNA, the CDR3 is TGTGCCAGTAGCTTGAACTATGGCTACACCTTC. Variable domain in full (rest from reference TRBV19 and TRBJ1-2): DGGITQSPKYLFRKEGQNVTLSCEQNLNHDAMYWYRQDPGQGLRLIYYSQIVNDFQKGDIAEGYSVSREKKESFPLTVTSAQKNPTAFYLCASSLNYGYTFGSGTRLTVV.

J is TRBJ2-5 and V is TRBV18; 10 bases map to TRBD1. CDR3 length equals 17 residues. CDR1 is KGHSH, CDR2 LQKENI, per germline. With V trimmed by 4 bases and J by 1 base, 9 bases remained unmatched. CDR3 in amino acids: CASSRDRGGHFQETQYF. The CDR3 DNA is TGTGCCAGCTCACGGGACAGGGGTGGCCACTTCCAAGAGACCCAGTACTTC.

The rearrangement links TRBV6-6 to TRBJ2-7, with unresolved D. Per germline, CDR1 MNHNY and CDR2 SVGAGI (reference sequence). The ends were cut back, 8 bases at V and 3 bases at J, with 14 bases in the middle. CDR3 length: 13 amino acids. The CDR3 here is CASSGRSLYEQYF. For the CDR3, the DNA is TGTGCCAGCTCAGGCCGATCTCTCTACGAGCAGTACTTC.

V usage is TRBV5-8 and J usage is TRBJ2-2, with 8 nucleotides matching TRBD1. CDR3 length: 16 residues. Germline CDR1 and CDR2: SGHTS and YDEGEE. V dropped 5 bases and J dropped 4; count of bases not matched to a gene: 10. The DNA of the CDR3 is TGTGCCAGCAGGTTGCCGGGGACAGGAGGCACCGGGGAGCTGTTTTTT. The encoded protein is CASRLPGTGGTGELFF.

The V and J genes are TRBV27 and TRBJ1-1; D may be TRBD1 (5 bases). Deletions cut 3 bases from V and 0 bases from J, with 11 bases between. The germline V gene has CDR1 MNHEY and CDR2 SMNVEV (reference sequence). This CDR3 is built from 15 residues. The CDR3 DNA is TGTGCCAGCAGTTTTGCGTCAGGGATGAACACTGAAGCTTTCTTT. Its protein product is CASSFASGMNTEAFF.

The CDR3 loop is CASSLYRQGSTEAFF. CDR3 coding DNA: TGTGCCAGCAGCTTATACAGGCAGGGGAGCACTGAAGCTTTCTTT. The chain couples TRBV7-3 to TRBJ1-1; TRBD1 is a possible D gene (6 bases). Germline V gives CDR1 SGHTA, CDR2 FQGTGA. Deletions cut 2 bases from V and 4 bases from J, with 14 bases between. CDR3 size: 15 residues.

The chain recombines TRBV7-6 with TRBJ1-3, with 8 bases aligning to TRBD1. The ends lost 2 bases at V and 2 bases at J; junction bases unmatched: 8. Germline V gene sequence: CDR1 SGHVS, CDR2 FNYEAQ. This CDR3 has 17 amino acids. Here the CDR3 DNA reads TGTGCCAGCAGCTTACGGGACAGGAGTTTAACTGGAAACACCATATATTTT. It is translated as CASSLRDRSLTGNTIYF.

V gene TRBV3-1 (or the pseudogene TRBV3-2) combines with J gene TRBJ2-3; TRBD2 matches 14 bases. The V and J ends lost 1 base and 4 bases, in that order; junction bases with no gene match: 19. Germline lookup yields CDR1 LGHDT and CDR2 YNNKEL (reference sequence). This CDR3 is built from 22 residues. The chain's CDR3 is CASSQVFGTRLAGGLRADTQYF. CDR3 DNA: TGTGCCAGCAGCCAAGTTTTTGGGACTAGACTAGCGGGGGGGCTTCGGGCAGATACGCAGTATTTT.

The chain employs TRBV6-5 and TRBJ1-2; D is uncertain. V was shortened by 0 bases and J by 8 bases, with 13 bases between the two germline ends. The CDR3 spans 14 residues. The germline gives CDR1 MNHEY, CDR2 SVGAGI. CDR3 nucleotide sequence: TGTGCCAGCAGTTACTCGGCTCAGATGTGGGGCTACACCTTC. Translated: CASSYSAQMWGYTF.

This rearrangement joins TRBV29-1 to TRBJ2-2; TRBD1 aligns across 7 bases. J gave up 3 bases and V 8 bases, and 9 bases lay outside the gene matches. CDR3 length: 14 amino acids. CDR1 and CDR2 (germline): SQVTM, ANQGSEA. In DNA form, the CDR3 reads TGCAGCATACAGGGGATTTTTGACACCGGGGAGCTGTTTTTT. This codes for CSIQGIFDTGELFF.